Sequencing of this T cell receptor (beta chain) was carried out in a study of T cells in Graves' hyperthyroidism and ophthalmopathy. General study points: Researchers found most expanded thyroid clonotypes above 0.001 in blood as well. A 13 V-J signature model discriminated ophthalmopathy versus stable hyperthyroidism.

Amplification of TCR beta CDR3 regions was performed using RNA transcripts as template. Researchers ran a first-round RT-PCR on the TCR CDR3 using the HTBI primer set. TCRdb redid the calling of the multiplex PCR reads with MiXCR, one entry per CDR3 protein. The sample gives some 600,000 distinct CDR3 sequences, about 15% of which show up once; about 5.8% is in the top ten. V was shortened by 5 bases and J by 8 bases, with 15 bases between the two germline ends. The germline V gene has CDR1 GTSNPN and CDR2 SVGIG (reference sequence). The CDR3 spans 12 residues. Points on this clonotype: Its antigen is not identified. A much larger clone differs from this one at a single base, so this may be a read error.

The TCR comes from a woman in her twenties or thirties with Graves' hyperthyroidism that later progressed to Graves' ophthalmopathy. Sequenced sample: blood. The gene calls are TRBV30 and TRBJ1-2, with D perhaps matching TRBD1 (6 bases). CDR3 in amino acids: CAWCTGRLGYTF. In nucleotides, the CDR3 is TGTGCCTGGTGTACAGGGCGTCTCGGCTACACCTTC. Full variable domain (rest looked up from reference TRBV30 and TRBJ1-2): SQTIHQWPATLVQPVGSPLSLECTVEGTSNPNLYWYRQAAGRGLQLLFYSVGIGQISSEVPQNLSASRPQDRQFILSSKKLLLSDSGFYLCAWCTGRLGYTFGSGTRLTVV.